These T cell receptor beta chains were read from a single sample in a study of T-cell reconstitution after alpha-beta-depleted transplantation in children. TCRdb recomputed calls from the PCR reads with MiXCR, one row per CDR3 protein. The data contain some 300,000 distinct CDR3 sequences, 7.5% to 9% of them singletons. The specimen was peripheral blood, collected 360 days after TCRalphabeta/CD19-depleted stem cell transplant. These receptor sequences come from a female patient aged 2-9 years who had a stem cell transplant for Fanconi anemia, so the T cells may come from the graft donor. Both conserved end residues are part of each CDR3. Clone size, where shown, is once, few, many, or a class for clones that have expanded.

j_call,v_call,clone_size,cdr3_aa
TRBJ1-2,TRBV6-1,.,CASRGGTALYGYTF
TRBJ1-1,TRBV6-5,many,CASSYLTRGNTNTEAFF
TRBJ2-5,TRBV12-3/TRBV12-4,many,CASSFRTAKETQYF
TRBJ1-5,TRBV28,many,CASSLRQGSQPQHF
TRBJ1-3,TRBV6-1,few,CASRRTGASGNTIYF
TRBJ2-7,TRBV29-1,many,CSVDLGTGIGEQYF
TRBJ2-7,TRBV3-1,many,CASSHAGTGIYEQYF
TRBJ2-5,TRBV29-1,many,CSVSHRGQETQYF
TRBJ2-7,TRBV18,few,CASSPGGQFPYEQYF
TRBJ2-1,TRBV10-3,many,CAISRGLAGINEQFF
TRBJ2-2,TRBV12-3/TRBV12-4,many,CASIPGLAYTGELFF
TRBJ1-5,TRBV20-1,.,CSARDWAGSNQPQHF
TRBJ2-5,TRBV5-6,many,CASSLVGSQHQETQYF
TRBJ2-7,TRBV7-9,many,CASSFRGAGEQYF
TRBJ1-2,TRBV19,few,CASTHRQGVPRGYGYTF
TRBJ2-1,TRBV28,many,CASSFGGTVKEQFF
TRBJ2-1,TRBV28,few,CASRFTAGTGGTNEQFF
TRBJ2-7,TRBV29-1,many,CSVLLSAPGQGYEQYF
TRBJ1-2,TRBV11-2,few,CASSLDLWQFRGYTF
TRBJ2-1,TRBV5-1,few,CASSLDPLEREYNEQFF
TRBJ1-2,TRBV7-9,.,CASRPSLWQADYGYTF
TRBJ2-3,TRBV7-9,.,CASSLVAWGRTDTQYF
TRBJ1-2,TRBV25-1,many,CASSEWGTYGYTF
TRBJ2-2,TRBV4-2,many,CASSQGLAGDVGELFF
TRBJ2-5,TRBV29-1,many,CSVVGGARGETQYF
TRBJ1-5,TRBV7-6,many,CASSLVYNQPQHF
TRBJ2-1,TRBV24-1,many,CATSDWTGSNEQFF
TRBJ2-1,TRBV5-4,.,CASSLREGGYPGPGNEQFF
TRBJ2-3,TRBV5-1,many,CASSLAAGPGVDTQYF
TRBJ2-1,TRBV3-1,.,CASSQEFDFGDLGEQFF
TRBJ2-7,TRBV5-5,many,CASSPGGTNEQYF
TRBJ2-7,TRBV5-1,many,CASSKSRASSYEQYF
TRBJ1-6,TRBV5-6,many,CASSSVGGGSPLHF
TRBJ2-1,TRBV5-5,many,CASSLRTGGSFYNEQFF
TRBJ1-4,TRBV28,many,CASNRDRGVEKLFF